This T cell receptor (beta chain) stems from a study of cytotoxic CD8 clonotypes in ibrutinib-treated CLL. In its sample, this clone was seen a few times. What it binds is not known. The study's findings and limits: At ibrutinib response, clonality increased, and at progression it declined back toward baseline.

Method: immunoSEQ multiplex PCR; TCRdb's copy keeps in-frame clones and lacks some. The table lists around 16,000 clones, 68% of them singletons. Trimming took 1 base from V and 7 from J; bases not matched to a gene: 5. CDR3 length equals 15 residues. Germline V lookup: CDR1 SGHAT, CDR2 FQNNGV. Genomic DNA in a quantity of 2 to 2.5 micrograms was derived from cryopreserved PBMCs for TCR beta libraries. The source material was PBMCs, sampled before ibrutinib treatment. The chain joins TRBV11-2 to TRBJ2-3, with 10 bases fitting TRBD2. The origin of this receptor is a human donor with chronic lymphocytic leukemia. The CDR3 protein is CASSLGAGGLNTQYF. The CDR3 DNA reads as TGTGCCAGCAGCTTAGGAGCGGGGGGGCTAAATACGCAGTATTTT.